This T cell receptor (beta chain) was profiled in a study of T cells in Graves' hyperthyroidism and ophthalmopathy (dated by TCRdb to between 2018 and 2021). A note on the overall study: Peripheral blood samples were taken at the time of initial diagnosis, prior to any treatment. For training and testing, the 100 or so patients in the discovery cohort were randomly divided in a 7:3 ratio. A discovery cohort of approximately 100 patients, about 40 with Graves' ophthalmopathy and more than 55 with stable Graves' hyperthyroidism, was used to find distinguishing TCR V-J signatures. The study also compared thyroid tissue and blood T-cell repertoires from 6 or 7 Graves' hyperthyroidism patients. After sampling, hyperthyroidism patients received methimazole starting at 30 mg daily, and ophthalmopathy patients received high-dose intravenous methylprednisolone. Prospective prediction of ophthalmopathy was tested in an independent validation cohort of under 20 hyperthyroidism patients and 15 to 17 patients who later progressed to ophthalmopathy. The paper reports TCR Vbeta CDR3 sequencing of approximately 130 peripheral blood samples: 43 ophthalmopathy, under 80 hyperthyroidism and approximately 17 progressor patients.

Moderately to severely active disease, a Clinical Activity Score of at least 3, a NOSPECS grade of at least 4, and a duration under 3 months were present in ophthalmopathy patients. The study excluded patients with uncontrolled infections, other autoimmune diseases, pregnancy or lactation. Clinical symptoms, serum thyroxine and TRAb, thyroid ultrasound, and orbital computed tomography formed the basis for the diagnoses. PBMCs were isolated from around 10 ml of fresh peripheral blood by Ficoll-Paque density gradient centrifugation. Total RNA was extracted with Trizol reagent, and quality was checked on an Agilent 2100 Bioanalyzer. The CDR3 covers 18 residues, taking in both the cysteine and the phenylalanine. Of all the DNA, just the CDR3 is kept, 54 bases in frame from base 1. V was cut back by 1 base and J by 5 bases, leaving a gap of 26 bases between them. Sequences DFQATT (CDR1) and SNEGSKA (CDR2) are obtained from the germline V gene (reference sequence).

The TCR beta CDR3 regions were amplified from RNA transcripts. A first-round RT-PCR of the TCR CDR3 used the HTBI primer set with the Qiagen OneStep RT-PCR kit. Libraries were constructed in a second round of multiplex PCR, after which size selection and purification were carried out. The libraries were sequenced on an Illumina HiSeq2000 using paired-end 100 bp reads. The study's processing was this. Raw data were processed with SOAPnuke, discarding reads with adapters, uncalled bases, mean Phred below 15, or no exact constant-primer or identifier match. High-quality paired reads were merged using COPE v1.2.5, and each unique nucleotide sequence was defined as a clonotype. Clonotypes were aligned to IMGT TRBV, TRBD and TRBJ reference segments using MiTCR v1.1. Only V-J combinations with frequency above 0.0001, covering approximately 99% of repertoires, were analysed. A TCS score was defined as the ratio between F50 (clonal expansion) and ExV (chaos), using BLOSUM62-based TCRdist between CDR3 peptides within each V-J. Welch's t-statistics and random forest reduced 514 V-J features to about 13, which were used in a naive Bayes classifier (R e1071). The raw public reads went through TCRdb reprocessing: fastp at Q25, MiXCR clone calling, in-frame beta chains kept. Every CDR3 protein is listed once, alongside the most common genes and DNA of its rows. The V and J calls and clone size come from TCRdb's table, not from the authors' own analysis. This sample comprises about half a million distinct CDR3 sequences, approximately 24% of them detected only once. The ten largest account for approximately 11% of the sample.

This clonotype has ten or more counts. Its specific antigen is unknown. Base qualities are not provided; no much larger clone lies one nucleotide away. Broad study findings and their caveats: No statistical method was used to fix the sample size in advance, and group allocation was not hidden from the investigators. In validation, the model predicted progression to ophthalmopathy with just under 71% sensitivity and over 72% specificity, a median of roughly seven months before onset. In cross-validation, a model built on a 13 V-J signature told ophthalmopathy apart from stable hyperthyroidism with approximately 90% sensitivity and approximately 84% specificity, and in testing the same model reached 80%/75%. Most expanded thyroid clonotypes (frequency above 0.001) were also detected in blood, a finding suggesting that blood repertoires may reflect thyroid immune responses.

The receptor chain draws on TRBV20-1 and TRBJ1-2, with TRBD1 perhaps the D gene, on 5 matching bases. The sequenced sample was blood. The clonotype originates from a woman in her 30s with Graves' ophthalmopathy. The CDR3 here reads CSARAVGGAGKALYGYTF. In nucleotides, the sequence is TGCAGTGCTAGAGCCGTCGGAGGGGCAGGGAAGGCCCTTTATGGCTACACCTTC.